These T cell receptor beta chains were read from a single sample in a study of radiotherapy plus CTLA-4 blockade in lung cancer. Only in-frame clones appear in the TCRdb table, and some are missing; sequencing was by immunoSEQ multiplex PCR. The sample lists approximately 73,000 clones, 87% occurring once. Here the sequenced sample was peripheral blood, taken from a patient treated with radiotherapy plus ipilimumab. These TCRs come from a human donor with non-small cell lung cancer that progressed on radiotherapy plus ipilimumab. CDR3s include the opening cysteine and the closing phenylalanine or tryptophan. A D gene is named only where the DNA matches it firmly. Clone size is shown for a subset of rows, as once, few, many or a class of expanded clone.

v_gene,d_gene,abundance,j_gene,CDR3aa,CDR3nt
TRBV5-1,-,-,TRBJ2-5,CASSLVVGSQETQYF,TGCGCCAGCAGCTTGGTGGTCGGCAGCCAAGAGACCCAGTACTTC
TRBV7-9,-,-,TRBJ2-3,CASSLDTSTDTQYF,TGTGCCAGCAGCTTAGACACCAGCACAGATACGCAGTATTTT
TRBV2,-,-,TRBJ1-1,CASSEPRYSFF,TGTGCCAGCAGTGAACCCAGGTATTCTTTCTTT
TRBV4-1,TRBD2,-,TRBJ2-2,CASSPGLAGGGTGELFF,TGCGCCAGCAGCCCGGGACTAGCGGGAGGGGGCACCGGGGAGCTGTTTTTT
TRBV12-5,TRBD1,-,TRBJ2-7,CASGRETGQPYEQYF,TGTGCTAGTGGCCGCGAGACGGGACAGCCCTACGAGCAGTACTTC
TRBV27,-,-,TRBJ2-4,CASSFGGTRAAKNIQYF,TGTGCCAGCAGTTTTGGGGGGACCAGAGCAGCCAAAAACATTCAGTACTTC
TRBV7-7,-,-,TRBJ1-5,CASSWGGQLNQPQHF,TGTGCTAGCAGCTGGGGGGGGCAGCTCAATCAGCCCCAGCATTTT
TRBV6-6,-,-,TRBJ1-2,CASSYVGRANYGYTF,TGTGCCAGCAGTTACGTAGGCAGGGCTAACTATGGCTACACCTTC
TRBV28,-,-,TRBJ1-1,CASSLGLNTEAFF,TGTGCCAGCAGTTTAGGCCTAAACACTGAAGCTTTCTTT
TRBV5-1,-,-,TRBJ1-1,CASSLGVGVVNTEAFF,TGCGCCAGCAGCTTGGGTGTAGGGGTAGTGAACACTGAAGCTTTCTTT
TRBV19,-,-,TRBJ2-2,CASSISVPGELFF,TGTGCCAGTAGTATCTCGGTTCCCGGGGAGCTGTTTTTT
TRBV10-1,-,-,TRBJ2-1,CASSPRVVSYNEQFF,TGCGCCAGCAGTCCGAGGGTGGTATCCTACAATGAGCAGTTCTTC
TRBV5-5,-,-,TRBJ2-2,CASSLVGGQITGELFF,TGTGCCAGCAGCTTGGTCGGGGGGCAAATTACCGGGGAGCTGTTTTTT
TRBV4-1,-,-,TRBJ1-3,CASSQGFISGNTIYF,TGCGCCAGCAGCCAAGGGTTTATCTCTGGAAACACCATATATTTT
TRBV5-1,TRBD2,-,TRBJ2-2,CASSPRLAFTGELFF,TGCGCCAGCAGCCCACGACTAGCGTTCACCGGGGAGCTGTTTTTT
TRBV30,-,-,TRBJ2-3,CAWSMSGDTQYF,TGTGCCTGGAGCATGTCCGGAGATACGCAGTATTTT
TRBV20-1,-,-,TRBJ2-5,CSAGPPVAQYF,TGCAGTGCTGGGCCTCCGGTAGCCCAGTACTTC
TRBV5-5,-,-,TRBJ1-1,CASSRSPTGLNTEAFF,TGTGCCAGCAGCCGATCCCCCACAGGGCTGAACACTGAAGCTTTCTTT
TRBV7-9,-,-,TRBJ1-5,CASSSGGSYSVF,TGTGCCAGCAGCTCGGGTGGGTCGTACAGCGTTTTT
TRBV28,-,-,TRBJ2-7,CASSFAGLLSYEQYF,TGTGCCAGCAGTTTTGCAGGGCTTCTCTCCTACGAGCAGTACTTC
TRBV27,-,-,TRBJ1-1,CASSNGANTEAFF,TGTGCCAGCTCAAATGGGGCAAACACTGAAGCTTTCTTT
TRBV10-2,TRBD1,-,TRBJ2-1,CASKRDRGRDEQFF,TGCGCCAGCAAACGGGACAGGGGGCGTGATGAGCAGTTCTTC
TRBV7-2,-,-,TRBJ2-7,CASSLVGSSHEQYF,TGTGCCAGCAGCTTAGTTGGTAGCTCCCACGAGCAGTACTTC
TRBV27,-,few,TRBJ2-1,CASSLSSEQFF,TGTGCCAGCAGTTTATCGAGTGAGCAGTTCTTC
TRBV30,-,-,TRBJ2-1,CAWKNGLVGSNEQFF,TGTGCCTGGAAGAACGGGTTGGTAGGGTCGAATGAGCAGTTCTTC
TRBV30,-,-,TRBJ2-1,CAWSVTRRNEQFF,TGTGCCTGGAGTGTAACCCGTCGGAATGAGCAGTTCTTC
TRBV5-4,TRBD1,-,TRBJ1-2,CASSYRDRERSGYTF,TGTGCCAGCAGCTACCGGGACAGGGAGCGGAGCGGCTACACCTTC
TRBV7-3,TRBD1,-,TRBJ2-1,CASSPPGQGLDNEQFF,TGTGCCAGCAGCCCGCCGGGACAGGGGTTGGATAATGAGCAGTTCTTC
TRBV5-4,-,-,TRBJ1-5,CASSLAGTSQPQHF,TGTGCCAGCAGCTTGGCAGGGACGAGTCAGCCCCAGCATTTT
TRBV18,-,-,TRBJ1-2,CASSPGSGGYTF,TGTGCCAGCTCACCAGGGTCGGGTGGCTACACCTTC
TRBV11-2,TRBD2,-,TRBJ2-2,CASSLALAGRTGELFF,TGTGCCAGCAGCTTAGCCCTAGCGGGACGCACCGGGGAGCTGTTTTTT
TRBV9,-,-,TRBJ2-1,CASSVGGRSYEQFF,TGTGCCAGCAGCGTAGGAGGGAGGTCTTACGAGCAGTTCTTC
TRBV18,-,-,TRBJ2-2,CASSPSPYTGELFF,TGTGCCAGCTCACCATCGCCTTACACCGGGGAGCTGTTTTTT
TRBV5-1,TRBD2,-,TRBJ2-5,CASSLVGEGETQYF,TGCGCCAGCAGCTTGGTAGGGGAGGGAGAGACCCAGTACTTC
TRBV2,-,-,TRBJ2-3,CASSEWVGVRTDTQYF,TGTGCCAGCAGTGAATGGGTGGGGGTTCGGACAGATACGCAGTATTTT
TRBV7-8,-,-,TRBJ1-5,CASKGGDYQPQHF,TGTGCCAGCAAAGGGGGGGACTATCAGCCCCAGCATTTT
TRBV9,-,once,TRBJ2-6,CASSVGASGANVLTF,TGTGCCAGCAGCGTAGGCGCTTCTGGGGCCAACGTCCTGACTTTC
TRBV6-5,-,-,TRBJ2-5,CASSYTGMETQYF,TGTGCCAGCAGTTACACCGGAATGGAGACCCAGTACTTC
TRBV5-1,TRBD1,-,TRBJ1-5,CASSYGQGQPQHF,TGCGCCAGCAGCTACGGACAGGGACAGCCCCAGCATTTT
TRBV7-9,-,-,TRBJ2-1,CASSLAPKITIVQFF,TGTGCCAGCAGCTTAGCGCCGAAGATTACAATTGTGCAGTTCTTC
TRBV14,TRBD1,-,TRBJ1-2,CASSPGQVYGYTF,TGTGCCAGCAGCCCCGGACAGGTTTATGGCTACACCTTC
TRBV2,TRBD1,-,TRBJ2-2,CATGRGPTGELFF,TGTGCCACGGGCAGGGGGCCGACCGGGGAGCTGTTTTTT
TRBV7-9,-,-,TRBJ2-5,CASSLGGGIQETQYF,TGTGCCAGCAGCCTCGGTGGGGGAATCCAAGAGACCCAGTACTTC
TRBV10-2,-,-,TRBJ1-1,CASIVSVNTEAFF,TGCGCCAGCATCGTTTCAGTGAACACTGAAGCTTTCTTT
TRBV5-1,-,once,TRBJ2-2,CASSLEQGLGTGELFF,TGCGCCAGCAGCTTGGAGCAGGGTCTCGGAACCGGGGAGCTGTTTTTT
TRBV9,-,-,TRBJ2-2,CASSATGDTGELFF,TGTGCCAGCAGTGCTACCGGGGACACCGGGGAGCTGTTTTTT
TRBV6-6,TRBD2,-,TRBJ2-2,CASSDLAGAGELFF,TGTGCCAGCTCGGATTTAGCGGGAGCCGGGGAGCTGTTTTTT
TRBV28,-,-,TRBJ2-6,CASIKGEGLSGANVLTF,TGTGCCAGCATCAAGGGGGAGGGCCTCTCTGGGGCCAACGTCCTGACTTTC
TRBV15,-,-,TRBJ2-4,CATSRDPPFLPKNIQYF,TGTGCCACCAGCAGAGATCCCCCGTTTCTCCCCAAAAACATTCAGTACTTC
TRBV7-2,TRBD2,-,TRBJ2-1,CASSLEASGSGQQFF,TGTGCCAGCAGCTTAGAGGCTAGCGGGAGCGGGCAGCAGTTCTTC
TRBV10-2,-,-,TRBJ1-3,CASSPAGNTIYF,TGCGCCAGCAGTCCAGCTGGAAACACCATATATTTT
TRBV9,-,-,TRBJ2-1,CASSVRGTTYNEQFF,TGTGCCAGCAGCGTCCGAGGAACCACCTACAATGAGCAGTTCTTC
TRBV5-5,-,-,TRBJ2-5,CASSLGVVETQYF,TGTGCCAGCAGTTTGGGTGTCGTGGAGACCCAGTACTTC
TRBV19,TRBD1,few,TRBJ2-3,CASSLLGQGGTDTQYF,TGTGCCAGTAGTCTCCTCGGACAGGGAGGCACAGATACGCAGTATTTT
TRBV7-2,-,-,TRBJ1-2,CASSLAGILRGYTF,TGTGCCAGCAGCTTAGCAGGCATTCTCCGAGGCTACACCTTC